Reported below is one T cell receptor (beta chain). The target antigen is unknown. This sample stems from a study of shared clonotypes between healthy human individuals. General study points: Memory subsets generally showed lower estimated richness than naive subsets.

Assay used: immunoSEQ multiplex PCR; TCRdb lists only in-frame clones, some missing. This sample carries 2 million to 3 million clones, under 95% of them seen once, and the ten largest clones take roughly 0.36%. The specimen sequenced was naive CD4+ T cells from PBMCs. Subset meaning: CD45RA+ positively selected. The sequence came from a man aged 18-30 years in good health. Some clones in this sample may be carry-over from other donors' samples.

CDR3 loop: CASSAENSPLHF. CDR3 sequence (DNA): TGTGCCAGCAGCGCCGAAAATTCACCCCTCCACTTT. The V call is TRBV7-9, the J call TRBJ1-6, with unresolved D. The CDR3 has 12 residues. Per germline, CDR1 SEHNR and CDR2 FQNEAQ (reference sequence). Between the trimmed V and J ends, which lost 5 bases and 7 bases, there was a span of 6 bases.